The subject of this entry is one T cell receptor beta chain. Its target is unknown. Primers included in the PCR were 60 Vbeta and 13 Jbeta primers. Some clones are missing from TCRdb's copy, which holds only in-frame ones; the method was immunoSEQ multiplex PCR. Among some 120,000 clones, less than 80% were seen once, and the ten largest hold 1.5% to 2.5%. This sample stems from a study of cytomegalovirus exposure and HLA in healthy donors. Study-wide findings and caveats: As confirmed in vitro, a few CMV-associated chains were specific for CMV antigens.

This CDR3 spans 14 amino acids. V lost 5 bases and J 7 bases, leaving 15 bases between the germline ends. Per germline, CDR1 SEHNR and CDR2 FQNEAQ (reference sequence). Sequenced sample: PBMCs. V and J are TRBV7-9 and TRBJ2-1; tentative D call: TRBD2 (5 bases). This clonotype originated in a man between 50 and 59 years old in good health and CMV-seronegative. CDR3 sequence reads: CASSDPGNQNEQFF. DNA for the CDR3: TGTGCCAGCAGCGATCCGGGAAATCAGAATGAGCAGTTCTTC.